The rows below give T cell receptor beta chains drawn from one sample of a study of shared clonotypes between healthy human individuals. Data came from immunoSEQ multiplex PCR; TCRdb stores just in-frame clones and leaves some out. The data show approximately 620,000 clones, approximately 97% seen once. The sequencing sample was made of naive CD4+ T cells sorted from blood. The source is a woman aged 30 to 39 in good health. The CDR3 runs from the conserved cysteine through the conserved F or W. A D gene is named only where the DNA matches it firmly. Clone sizes are given selectively: once, few, many, or a class where the clone is expanded.

NA | TRBJ2-2 | NA | TRBV2 | TGTGCCAGCAAAACGGCGAACACCGGGGAGCTGTTTTTT | CASKTANTGELFF
NA | TRBJ2-7 | TRBD2 | TRBV7-9 | TGTGCCAGCAGTCACAGTTCTAGCGGGCCTGAAAAGCAGTACTTC | CASSHSSSGPEKQYF
NA | TRBJ1-1 | NA | TRBV9 | TGTGCCAGCAGCGCGGACAGCTTGAACACTGAAGCTTTCTTT | CASSADSLNTEAFF
NA | TRBJ2-1 | TRBD2 | TRBV28 | TGTGCCGGTAGCGGGAGCTCCTCTGAGCAGTTCTTC | CAGSGSSSEQFF
NA | TRBJ1-2 | NA | TRBV7-2 | TGTGCCAGCAGCTCAGAGTTCTATGGCTACACCTTC | CASSSEFYGYTF
NA | TRBJ2-5 | NA | TRBV18 | TGTGCCAGCTCAGCGCAGCGACGGGTAGGAGGAGCAGGGGAGACCCAGTACTTC | CASSAQRRVGGAGETQYF
once | TRBJ2-5 | TRBD2 | TRBV30 | TGTGCCTGGAGCCCTGGGACTAGCGGGTTAGAGACCCAGTACTTC | CAWSPGTSGLETQYF
NA | TRBJ1-1 | NA | TRBV5-1 | TGCGCCAGCAGCTTACCTGGGTTAGGGGAGGCTTTCTTT | CASSLPGLGEAFF
NA | TRBJ1-6 | NA | TRBV19 | TGTGCCAGTAGTATTTCAGGGTATAATTCACCCCTCCACTTT | CASSISGYNSPLHF
NA | TRBJ2-5 | NA | TRBV18 | TGTGCCAGCTCATTCCCTATGCAAGAGACCCAGTACTTC | CASSFPMQETQYF
NA | TRBJ2-1 | TRBD2 | TRBV4-2 | TGTGCCAGCAGCCAAGAGTGGACGGGCGGGAGATGGAATGAGCAGTTCTTC | CASSQEWTGGRWNEQFF
NA | TRBJ2-7 | TRBD2 | TRBV7-9 | TGTGCCAGCAGTCCAATAGCGGGAAAGCTCTCCTACGAGCAGTACTTC | CASSPIAGKLSYEQYF
NA | TRBJ2-5 | NA | TRBV5-4 | TGTGCCAGCAGCTTGATGCAGCCCGAAGAGACCCAGTACTTC | CASSLMQPEETQYF
NA | TRBJ2-1 | TRBD2 | TRBV7-6 | TGTGCCAGCAGCCCGCTTGGAGCGGGATTTCTGTTTGAGTTCTTC | CASSPLGAGFLFEFF
NA | TRBJ2-2 | NA | TRBV7-3 | TGTGCCAGCAGCCCGTACGAGTCCCCCGGGGAGCTGTTTTTT | CASSPYESPGELFF
NA | TRBJ2-1 | NA | TRBV28 | TGTGCCAGTCTCGGCGGGCATGAGCAGTTCTTC | CASLGGHEQFF
NA | TRBJ1-2 | TRBD1 | TRBV4-1 | TGCGCCAGCAGCCATTCCGGGACAGACCTGGGGGATGGCTACACCTTC | CASSHSGTDLGDGYTF
NA | TRBJ2-7 | NA | TRBV18 | TGTGCCAGCTCGGGGGGAAATGGGACCAGACCCTACGAGCAGTACTTC | CASSGGNGTRPYEQYF
NA | TRBJ1-3 | NA | TRBV27 | TGTGCCAGCAGTCTCGGGCAGGGGGGAAACACCATATATTTT | CASSLGQGGNTIYF
once | TRBJ1-4 | TRBD1 | TRBV28 | TGTGCCAGCAGTTTATGGGCCAGGGGGCGATCCAATGAAAAACTGTTTTTT | CASSLWARGRSNEKLFF
NA | TRBJ2-7 | NA | TRBV25-1 | TGTGCCAGCAGTGAGAGGGGATACGAGCAGTACTTC | CASSERGYEQYF
once | TRBJ1-1 | TRBD1 | TRBV5-1 | TGCGCCAGCAGCTGGACAGGGGGCACGAACACTGAAGCTTTCTTT | CASSWTGGTNTEAFF
NA | TRBJ2-1 | TRBD1 | TRBV7-2 | TGTGCCAGCAGCTTCGGACAGGGATCCTACAATGAGCAGTTCTTC | CASSFGQGSYNEQFF
NA | TRBJ2-1 | TRBD2 | TRBV7-9 | TGTGCCAGCATGGAACTAGCGGGGGAGTCTGAGCAGTTCTTC | CASMELAGESEQFF
NA | TRBJ2-7 | TRBD1 | TRBV27 | TGTGCCAGCCGACCCCCGACAGGGGCCCACGAGCAGTACTTC | CASRPPTGAHEQYF
NA | TRBJ1-1 | NA | TRBV15 | TGTGCCACCAGCAGAGACGTGGTGGAAGGGACTGAAGCTTTCTTT | CATSRDVVEGTEAFF
NA | TRBJ2-7 | NA | TRBV19 | TGTGCCAGTAGACCTGTAGGGGGAACCTACGAGCAGTACTTC | CASRPVGGTYEQYF
NA | TRBJ2-1 | NA | TRBV5-1 | TGCGCCAGCAGCTTGGAAAGGAATGAGCAGTTCTTC | CASSLERNEQFF
NA | TRBJ1-4 | NA | TRBV11-2 | TGTGCCAGCAGCTTAGAGGGGAGATGGAATTGGGGAGAAAAACTGTTTTTT | CASSLEGRWNWGEKLFF
NA | TRBJ2-7 | NA | TRBV5-1 | TGCGCCAGCAGATCCAGGATCTCCTACGAGCAGTACTTC | CASRSRISYEQYF
NA | TRBJ2-7 | TRBD2 | TRBV5-4 | TGTGCCAGCAGCAAAAGCGGGAGATTCTACGAGCAGTACTTC | CASSKSGRFYEQYF
NA | TRBJ2-7 | NA | TRBV27 | TGTGCCAGCAGTACCCCGGGGACGGAGCAAATTTGGCAGTACTTC | CASSTPGTEQIWQYF
NA | TRBJ1-5 | NA | TRBV19 | TGTGCCAGTAGTGGACAGCTCAATCAGCCCCAGCATTTT | CASSGQLNQPQHF
NA | TRBJ2-7 | TRBD1 | TRBV5-6 | TGTGCCAGCAGCCGCCTCCAAGACAGGGATAAGCAGTACTTC | CASSRLQDRDKQYF
NA | TRBJ2-5 | TRBD2 | TRBV5-1 | TGCGCCAGCAGCCCGCTAGCGGGAGGGCCAGAGACCCAGTACTTC | CASSPLAGGPETQYF
NA | TRBJ1-3 | NA | TRBV5-1 | TGCGCCAGCAGCTTCTCTGGAGGGGCTGGAAACACCATATATTTT | CASSFSGGAGNTIYF
NA | TRBJ1-5 | NA | TRBV19 | TGTGCCAGTAGGGAGGTTTCCCAGCCCCAGCATTTT | CASREVSQPQHF
NA | TRBJ2-7 | NA | TRBV4-1 | TGCGCCAGCAGCCAAGAGGGGAGTCAACTATGGGGCGAGCAGTACTTC | CASSQEGSQLWGEQYF
NA | TRBJ1-5 | TRBD1 | TRBV27 | TGTGCCAGCAGTCCGTGGACAGGGAGGCAGCCCCAGCATTTT | CASSPWTGRQPQHF
NA | TRBJ2-3 | NA | TRBV6-1 | TGTGCCAGCAGTGTCGTAGCGAGGGGAGATACGCAGTATTTT | CASSVVARGDTQYF
NA | TRBJ1-2 | NA | TRBV5-1 | TGCGCCAGCAGCTTCGAGGGGTCGGGGGGTGGCTACACCTTC | CASSFEGSGGGYTF
NA | TRBJ2-2 | TRBD2 | TRBV11-2 | TGTGCCACTGTGACTAGCGGGGTCACCGGGGAGCTGTTTTTT | CATVTSGVTGELFF
NA | TRBJ2-5 | TRBD1 | TRBV6-6 | TGTGCCAGCAGTTACTCACAGGGGCGGGAAGAGACCCAGTACTTC | CASSYSQGREETQYF
NA | TRBJ2-7 | NA | TRBV18 | TGTGCCAGCTCAAAGAGGACGGAGTCCTACGAGCAGTACTTC | CASSKRTESYEQYF
NA | TRBJ2-7 | TRBD2 | TRBV27 | TGTGCCAGCAGTTTAATCGCTAGCGGGAGCAGTTACGAGCAGTACTTC | CASSLIASGSSYEQYF
few | TRBJ1-1 | NA | TRBV7-2 | TGTGCCAGCAGCTTAGTCGTGGGGAACACTGAAGCTTTCTTT | CASSLVVGNTEAFF
NA | TRBJ1-5 | TRBD1 | TRBV10-3 | TGTGCCATCAGTGATCAGGGGGGTAATCAGCCCCAGCATTTT | CAISDQGGNQPQHF
NA | TRBJ1-3 | NA | TRBV6-5 | TGTGCCAGCAGTCGAGGGTTGGGAAACACCATATATTTT | CASSRGLGNTIYF
NA | TRBJ2-1 | NA | TRBV28 | TGTGCCAGCAGTCTATATACCCCAGGGGCCTACCTCGGGGAGCAGTTCTTC | CASSLYTPGAYLGEQFF
NA | TRBJ2-3 | TRBD2 | TRBV4-2 | TGTGCCAGCAGCCCAAGGGGAAGCGGGAGGCCTCCTTCGGATACGCAGTATTTT | CASSPRGSGRPPSDTQYF
NA | TRBJ1-1 | NA | TRBV7-6 | TGTGCCAGCAGCTTTTTAGAGGGAACTGAAGCTTTCTTT | CASSFLEGTEAFF